Listed below are T cell receptor beta chains from one sample, sequenced in a study of CD8+CD57+ T cells in acquired aplastic anemia. TCRdb processed the reads anew with MiXCR; each CDR3 protein has one entry. The sample lists around 210,000 distinct CDR3 sequences, less than 75% occurring once. The sample taken for sequencing was sorted CD4+, CD8+, or CD8+CD57+ T cells (not recorded which) from PBMCs. The receptors stem from a human donor with aplastic anemia. Each CDR3 is given with its conserved first and last residue.

J gene	V gene	CDR3 protein
TRBJ2-1	TRBV15	CATSSSRSGQGSDTSGNEQFF
TRBJ2-7	TRBV7-2	CASSLVPGTSYEQYF
TRBJ1-1	TRBV20-1	CSARDWGTEAFF
TRBJ1-6	TRBV7-3	CASSLQINSPLHF
TRBJ2-2	TRBV7-9	CASSIGQGTGELFF
TRBJ1-2	TRBV5-1	CASSSSLFGSGYGYTF
TRBJ1-1	TRBV5-1	CASSFTGNPHTEAFF
TRBJ2-7	TRBV19	CASSRQGDYEQYF
TRBJ2-7	TRBV5-1	CASSQDRGPDEQYF
TRBJ1-6	TRBV5-1	CASSETGDSPLHF
TRBJ2-5	TRBV10-1	CTSSESQGRETQYF
TRBJ2-2	TRBV19	CASSGTVPNTGELFF
TRBJ2-1	TRBV29-1	CSVAGGFSYNEQFF
TRBJ2-7	TRBV20-1	CSARDWAGGSYEQYF
TRBJ2-1	TRBV15	CATSNWDTGSYNEQFF